This is a list of T cell receptor beta chains from one sample in a study of Tregs in tolerant kidney transplant recipients. Repertoires were generated with immunoSEQ multiplex PCR, while TCRdb's copy carries only in-frame clones and drops some. The sample lists about 240,000 clones, 80% to 85% occurring once. Sequencing was performed on CD4+ T cells from blood. The receptors originated from a human donor in good health. The CDR3 runs from the conserved cysteine through the conserved F or W. Each record gives: J gene, clone size, D gene, V gene, CDR3 DNA, CDR3 protein. The D gene is left open where the match is weak. Some rows mark clone size as missing; the rest say once, few, many or name a class of expanded clone.

TRBJ1-2,-,-,TRBV19,TGTGCCAGTAGAGGCAGAAGGTATGGCTACACCTTC,CASRGRRYGYTF
TRBJ2-7,once,TRBD2,TRBV4-1,TGCGCCAGCAGCTCAAAGCCGGGACTAGCGATCTACGAGCAGTACTTC,CASSSKPGLAIYEQYF
TRBJ1-6,-,TRBD1,TRBV14,TGTGCCAGCAGTGACAGGGGTTTCGTTAATTCACCCCTCCACTTT,CASSDRGFVNSPLHF
TRBJ1-1,-,-,TRBV2,TGTGCCAGCCACAGGGAACGGAACACTGAAGCTTTCTTT,CASHRERNTEAFF
TRBJ1-1,-,-,TRBV6-5,TGTGCCAGCACCAAAAGGGGGGGGAAAGCTGAAGCTTTCTTT,CASTKRGGKAEAFF
TRBJ2-5,-,TRBD1,TRBV5-4,TGTGCCAGCAGCCCCGGACAGGCTCAAGAGACCCAGTACTTC,CASSPGQAQETQYF
TRBJ2-2,-,TRBD2,TRBV2,TGTGCCAGCACCAGTACAGGACTAGCGGGACCTTACACCGGGGAGCTGTTTTTT,CASTSTGLAGPYTGELFF
TRBJ1-2,-,TRBD1,TRBV2,TGTGCCAGCAGTTTACAGAGGACAGGGCTCTATGGCTACACCTTC,CASSLQRTGLYGYTF
TRBJ2-5,-,-,TRBV5-1,TGCGCCAGCAGCTTGAGGGAGCCTCAAGAGACCCAGTACTTC,CASSLREPQETQYF
TRBJ2-7,-,TRBD1,TRBV5-1,TGCGCCAGCGGGGACAGCAACCATCCCTACGAGCAGTACTTC,CASGDSNHPYEQYF
TRBJ1-2,-,-,TRBV30,TGTGCCTGGAGTACTGTTAGCGGTGGCTACACCTTC,CAWSTVSGGYTF
TRBJ2-2,once,-,TRBV7-9,TGTGCCAGCAGCCGAGCTTGGGACAACACCGGGGAGCTGTTTTTT,CASSRAWDNTGELFF
TRBJ1-6,once,-,TRBV30,TGTGCCTGGAGCCCGACGGGGGCGCCGACTCGACCCCTCCACTTT,CAWSPTGAPTRPLHF
TRBJ2-1,once,TRBD2,TRBV6-6,TGTGCCAGCAGTTACTCGGTAGCGGGAACATACAATGAGCAGTTCTTC,CASSYSVAGTYNEQFF
TRBJ1-1,-,-,TRBV16,TGTGCCAGCAGCCTTACGAGGCCGGGCATGAACACTGAAGCTTTCTTT,CASSLTRPGMNTEAFF
TRBJ2-7,-,-,TRBV6-5,TGTGCCAGCAGTTTCTGGGTCGAGCAGTACTTC,CASSFWVEQYF
TRBJ2-7,-,TRBD2,TRBV27,TGTGCCAGCAAGGGCGGGAGATCCCACGAGCAGTACTTC,CASKGGRSHEQYF
TRBJ2-7,-,TRBD1,TRBV5-5,TGTGCCAGCCGGGGACAGCTCCAGGCCTCGAGCTACGAGCAGTACTTC,CASRGQLQASSYEQYF
TRBJ2-4,-,TRBD2,TRBV4-1,TGCGCCAGCAGCCAAGGACTAGCGGGAGGGCTAGCCAAAAACATTCAGTACTTC,CASSQGLAGGLAKNIQYF
TRBJ1-5,-,TRBD1,TRBV10-2,TGCGCCAGCACTCCGGGACAGATTAGCAATCAGCCCCAGCATTTT,CASTPGQISNQPQHF